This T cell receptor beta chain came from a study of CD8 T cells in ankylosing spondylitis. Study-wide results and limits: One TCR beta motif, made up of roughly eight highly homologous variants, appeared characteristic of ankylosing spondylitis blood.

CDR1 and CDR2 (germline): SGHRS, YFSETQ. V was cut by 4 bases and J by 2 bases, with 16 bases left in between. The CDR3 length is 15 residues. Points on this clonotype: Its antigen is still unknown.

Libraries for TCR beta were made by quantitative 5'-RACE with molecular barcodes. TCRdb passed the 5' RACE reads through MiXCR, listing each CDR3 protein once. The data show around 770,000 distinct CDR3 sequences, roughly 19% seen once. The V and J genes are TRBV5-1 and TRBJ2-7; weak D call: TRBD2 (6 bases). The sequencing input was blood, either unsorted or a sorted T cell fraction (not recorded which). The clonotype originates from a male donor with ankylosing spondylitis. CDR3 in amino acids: CASSHPLATTYEQYF. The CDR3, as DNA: TGCGCCAGCAGCCACCCCCTAGCGACGACCTACGAGCAGTACTTC.